The TCR beta chain described here comes from a study of Ad26.COV2.S vaccination and SARS-CoV-2 variants. About the research overall: Into the muscle, Ad26.COV2.S was dosed once or twice, 56 days apart.

The V gene's germline CDR1 is MNHNY and CDR2 SVGAGI (reference sequence). The CDR3 is 13 residues long. V was pared by 7 bases and J by 5 bases, with 4 bases of the junction left unmatched. The treatment: roughly 19 received Ad26.COV2.S at low or high dose, single or two shots; roughly five received placebo; per-sample allocation not given. After the first vaccine or placebo injection, samples were drawn on day 63. The assay was immunoSEQ multiplex PCR, and TCRdb's table has in-frame clones only and misses some. Among under 400,000 clones, 87% were seen once, and the ten largest hold approximately 3.6%.

The chain employs TRBV6-6 and TRBJ2-2; 7 bases agree with TRBD1. The sample was peripheral blood, taken in a trial of Ad26.COV2.S vaccine versus placebo. The receptor's source is a person aged 18-60 years who received the Ad26.COV2.S COVID-19 vaccine or a placebo. The CDR3 here is CASTPRGTGELFF. The DNA of the CDR3 is TGTGCCAGCACTCCCAGGGGGACCGGGGAGCTGTTTTTT.